Following are 30 T cell receptor beta chains from one sample sequenced in a study of beta chain features in type 1 diabetes. As every portion of the isolated RNA was reverse transcribed, the sequencing read expressed TCRB transcripts. Generated by immunoSEQ multiplex PCR, the TCRdb table keeps only in-frame clones and is missing some. The sample records about 620,000 clones, 15% to 17% being singletons. The sequenced material came from naive CD4+ T cells from blood. These receptors were taken from a man aged 18 to 30 in good health.

The chain has TRBV6-5 and TRBJ2-5, with D possibly TRBD2 on 5 matching bases. The CDR3 runs to 13 residues. CDR1 and CDR2 (germline): MNHEY, SVGAGI. The germline V and J ends were trimmed by 6 bases and 5 bases, with 13 bases remaining between them. The CDR3 is CASSPSLVETQYF. CDR3 coding DNA: TGTGCCAGCAGCCCTAGCTTGGTGGAGACCCAGTACTTC.

This clone was recorded a few times. The chain uses TRBV27 and TRBJ1-6; TRBD1 might be the D (6 bases). CDR1 MNHEY and CDR2 SMNVEV come from the germline V gene (reference sequence). The CDR3 is made up of 13 amino acids. Between the trimmed V and J ends, which lost 7 bases and 6 bases, there was a span of 10 bases. CDR3 region: CASKGGSNSPLHF. For the CDR3, the DNA is TGTGCCAGCAAGGGGGGGAGTAATTCACCCCTCCACTTT.

The V and J genes are TRBV19 and TRBJ2-1; 12 bases align to TRBD2. The CDR3 length is 18 residues. Germline assignment: CDR1 LNHDA and CDR2 SQIVND (reference sequence). J lost 3 bases, V lost 5 bases, and 11 bases had no gene match. The CDR3 nucleotides are TGTGCCAGTAGTTCCCCTAGCGGGAGGGCCCAAAGCTACAATGAGCAGTTCTTC. As protein: CASSSPSGRAQSYNEQFF.

This rearrangement joins TRBV6-5 to TRBJ2-2, with 9 positions matching TRBD1. The CDR3 has 14 amino acids. The germline V gene has CDR1 MNHEY and CDR2 SVGAGI. V trimming: 6 bases; J trimming: 5 bases; junction bases outside the gene matches: 4. The CDR3 DNA reads TGTGCCAGCAGCCAGGACAGGGGTACCGGGGAGCTGTTTTTT. This codes for CASSQDRGTGELFF.

The chain recombines TRBV27 with TRBJ2-1; D ambiguous. This CDR3 contains 16 residues. The V gene's germline CDR1 is MNHEY and CDR2 SMNVEV (reference sequence). Trimming cost V 2 bases and J 2 bases, with 13 bases left between them. The CDR3, as DNA: TGTGCCAGCAGTTTACGCCCTGGGGTTCCCTACAATGAGCAGTTCTTC. Encoded protein: CASSLRPGVPYNEQFF.

This clone was seen ten or more times. The genes are TRBV14 and TRBJ2-7, with a weak D call TRBD2 (5 bases). This CDR3 comprises 13 residues. Germline assignment: CDR1 SGHDN and CDR2 FVKESK. V lost 4 bases, J lost 12 bases, and 19 bases lay in between. In DNA, the CDR3 is TGTGCCAGCAGCCTACCGGACGGGATCCGTAGGTACTTC. It codes for CASSLPDGIRRYF.

V usage is TRBV5-1 and J usage is TRBJ2-2; possible D gene TRBD1, 6 bases. From germline, CDR1 is SGHRS and CDR2 YFSETQ. Trimming shortened V by 2 bases and J by 7 bases, and 18 bases separated the two germline ends. CDR3 length equals 16 residues. CDR3 nucleotide sequence: TGCGCCAGCAGCTTTCAGGGGACACCTGGCAACGGGGAGCTGTTTTTT. Translated, it gives CASSFQGTPGNGELFF.

DNA of the CDR3: TGTGCCAGCAGGTCTCCGGGACTTCTATACAATGAGCAGTTCTTC. It is translated as CASRSPGLLYNEQFF. This chain connects TRBV7-2 to TRBJ2-1; a weak D match, TRBD2 (6 bases). The germline V and J ends were trimmed by 6 bases and 4 bases, with 16 bases remaining between them. Germline CDR1 SGHTA, CDR2 FQGNSA. The CDR3 contains 15 residues.

The V gene is TRBV20-1, the J gene TRBJ1-1; D may be TRBD1 (6 bases). CDR1 and CDR2 (germline): DFQATT, SNEGSKA (reference sequence). This CDR3 is 11 amino acids long. The CDR3 here is CRGQMNTEAFF. CDR3 sequence (DNA): TGCAGAGGACAGATGAACACTGAAGCTTTCTTT.

This clone was picked up a small number of times. CDR3 residues: CASSRPKNNEQFF. The CDR3 DNA is TGTGCCAGCAGTAGGCCAAAAAACAATGAGCAGTTCTTC. The chain combines TRBV4-2 with TRBJ2-1; D not resolved. Germline CDR1 LGHNA, CDR2 YNFKEQ. The CDR3 length is 13 residues. Trimming removed 6 bases from V and 5 bases from J, with 11 bases in between.

The table lists this clone with a few counts. This chain links TRBV5-1 with TRBJ2-6; maybe TRBD1 (6 bases). Trimming pared 4 bases from V and 0 bases from J, leaving 11 bases between. The length of the CDR3 is 16 residues. Germline lookup yields CDR1 SGHRS and CDR2 YFSETQ. The CDR3 sequence: CASSQGQLSGANVLTF. CDR3 coding DNA: TGCGCCAGCAGCCAGGGGCAGCTCTCTGGGGCCAACGTCCTGACTTTC.

This clone was counted between two and nine times. Other DNA sequences within the sample encode an identical CDR3. The rearrangement links TRBV5-1 to TRBJ2-1; D call uncertain. V lost 5 bases and J 6 bases, leaving 6 bases between the germline ends. The CDR3 runs to 11 residues. CDR1 is SGHRS and CDR2 is YFSETQ in the germline V gene. The CDR3 is CASSRGNEQFF. DNA for the CDR3: TGCGCCAGCAGTAGAGGCAATGAGCAGTTCTTC.

This clone came up a few times. This chain uses TRBV29-1 with TRBJ1-1, with D perhaps matching TRBD1 (5 bases). Germline CDR1 reads SQVTM; CDR2 reads ANQGSEA. Trimming stripped 6 bases from V and 3 bases from J, with 17 bases between. The CDR3 covers 14 residues. The chain's CDR3 is CSVVAMGVYTEAFF. The CDR3 DNA reads TGCAGCGTGGTAGCAATGGGGGTCTACACTGAAGCTTTCTTT.

This clone was recorded a few times. The V and J genes are TRBV6-5 and TRBJ1-2; D is possibly TRBD1 (5 bases). This CDR3 has 13 amino acids. V gave up 6 bases and J gave up 5 bases, with 13 bases separating them. CDR1 is MNHEY, CDR2 SVGAGI, per germline. Here the CDR3 DNA reads TGTGCCAGCAGCTCGGACGGGACTTATGGCTACACCTTC. It codes for CASSSDGTYGYTF.

The CDR3 DNA reads TGTGCCAGCTCACCATCCAGCGATAATCAGCCCCAGCATTTT. Amino acid sequence: CASSPSSDNQPQHF. The rearrangement joins TRBV18 to TRBJ1-5; D ambiguous. Germline CDR1 is KGHSH and CDR2 is LQKENI. The CDR3 is 14 residues long. V was shortened by 2 bases and J by 4 bases, with 9 bases between the two germline ends. The full variable domain, rest sourced from reference TRBV18 and TRBJ1-5, is NAGVMQNPRHLVRRRGQEARLRCSPMKGHSHVYWYRQLPEEGLKFMVYLQKENIIDESGMPKERFSAEFPKEGPSILRIQQVVRGDSAAYFCASSPSSDNQPQHFGDGTRLSIL.

The chain has TRBV6-5 and TRBJ2-3; D unclear. V lost 3 bases to trimming and J lost 0 bases, with 10 bases between them. Looked up from germline, CDR1 is MNHEY and CDR2 is SVGAGI. This CDR3 comprises 15 residues. CDR3: CASSYSPYSTDTQYF. The CDR3 region has the DNA TGTGCCAGCAGTTATTCCCCTTATAGCACAGATACGCAGTATTTT.

This clone was picked up a small number of times. The V and J genes are TRBV5-4 and TRBJ1-2; the D is unclear. Between the trimmed V and J ends, which lost 2 bases and 0 bases, there was a span of 8 bases. The germline V gene has CDR1 SGHNT and CDR2 YYREEE (reference sequence). The CDR3 is made up of 14 amino acids. The CDR3 loop reads CASSLSQANYGYTF. CDR3 bases: TGTGCCAGCAGCTTATCCCAAGCTAACTATGGCTACACCTTC. Using reference TRBV5-4 and TRBJ1-2 for the parts outside the CDR3, the full variable domain is ETGVTQSPTHLIKTRGQQVTLRCSSQSGHNTVSWYQQALGQGPQFIFQYYREEENGRGNFPPRFSGLQFPNYSSELNVNALELDDSALYLCASSLSQANYGYTFGSGTRLTVV.

The rearrangement uses TRBV30 and TRBJ2-4, with D possibly being TRBD2 (5 bases). Trimming stripped 4 bases from V and 5 bases from J, with 6 bases between. Germline V gene data show CDR1 as GTSNPN and CDR2 as SVGIG (reference sequence). This CDR3 is built from 11 residues. CDR3 sequence reads: CAWKRQNIQYF. The CDR3 region has the DNA TGTGCCTGGAAGCGGCAAAACATTCAGTACTTC. Full variable domain (rest looked up from reference TRBV30 and TRBJ2-4): SQTIHQWPATLVQPVGSPLSLECTVEGTSNPNLYWYRQAAGRGLQLLFYSVGIGQISSEVPQNLSASRPQDRQFILSSKKLLLSDSGFYLCAWKRQNIQYFGAGTRLSVL.

This clone was recorded a few times. The J gene is TRBJ1-1, the V gene TRBV5-1, with no clear D. The CDR3 covers 14 residues. Trimming cost V 2 bases and J 1 base, with 9 bases left between them. Germline values: CDR1 SGHRS, CDR2 YFSETQ. CDR3 sequence: CASSLVGGNTEAFF. The CDR3 DNA reads TGCGCCAGCAGCTTAGTAGGAGGGAACACTGAAGCTTTCTTT.

The chain links TRBV2 to TRBJ1-1; possibly TRBD1 for D (6 bases). Trimming stripped 6 bases from V and 4 bases from J, with 18 bases between. Germline V lookup: CDR1 SNHLY, CDR2 FYNNEI. This CDR3 spans 15 amino acids. This CDR3 reads CASSLTTGRGTEAFF. The DNA for the CDR3 is TGTGCCAGCAGCCTGACGACAGGCAGGGGCACTGAAGCTTTCTTT. The variable domain in full, completed from reference TRBV2 and TRBJ1-1, reads EPEVTQTPSHQVTQMGQEVILRCVPISNHLYFYWYRQILGQKVEFLVSFYNNEISEKSEIFDDQFSVERPDGSNFTLKIRSTKLEDSAMYFCASSLTTGRGTEAFFGQGTRLTVV.

In this sample, this clone turned up a few times. The CDR3 DNA follows: TGCGCCAGCAGCCTTGCCCCCCAACTGGGGACCGGGGAGCTGTTTTTT. Translating gives CASSLAPQLGTGELFF. This sequence joins TRBV5-1 and TRBJ2-2; D gene ambiguous. This CDR3 spans 16 amino acids. Germline CDR1 SGHRS, CDR2 YFSETQ. V lost 4 bases, J lost 5 bases, and 18 bases lay in between.

This clone was counted a few times. The chain couples TRBV19 to TRBJ1-1; TRBD1 matches at 7 bases. The V and J ends lost 5 bases and 5 bases, in that order; junction bases with no gene match: 8. The CDR3 is 14 amino acids. Germline assignment: CDR1 LNHDA and CDR2 SQIVND (reference sequence). CDR3 loop: CASSADRAGTEAFF. The CDR3 DNA reads TGTGCCAGTAGTGCCGACAGGGCGGGAACTGAAGCTTTCTTT.

Note on this clone: Other DNA sequences in the sample encode the same CDR3. This chain joins TRBV19 and TRBJ2-5; D is unclear. Germline CDR1 and CDR2: LNHDA and SQIVND (reference sequence). Trimming removed 4 bases from V and 4 bases from J, with 4 bases in between. This CDR3 comprises 11 residues. DNA of the CDR3: TGTGCCAGTAGTACCAGAGAGACCCAGTACTTC. This gives the protein CASSTRETQYF.

This clone was recorded a few times. The V gene is TRBV7-7, the J gene TRBJ2-1, with 15 bases identical to TRBD2. The CDR3 has 19 amino acids. V gave up 5 bases and J gave up 5 bases; unmatched junction bases: 13. Germline lookup yields CDR1 SSHAT and CDR2 FNYEAQ (reference sequence). Here the CDR3 reads CASSQGLRTSGRGNNEQFF. The DNA for the CDR3 is TGTGCCAGCAGCCAAGGACTAAGGACTAGCGGGAGGGGGAACAATGAGCAGTTCTTC.

The gene calls are TRBV14 and TRBJ2-1, with D perhaps TRBD2 (6 bases). The germline V gene has CDR1 SGHDN and CDR2 FVKESK. The CDR3 has 17 amino acids. The V and J ends lost 2 bases and 4 bases respectively, with 18 bases between them. The CDR3 protein is CASSQIRSGWSYNEQFF. The CDR3 DNA reads as TGTGCCAGCAGCCAAATCCGTAGCGGTTGGAGTTACAATGAGCAGTTCTTC.

CDR3 residues: CASSVTQDHEQFF. As DNA, the CDR3 is TGTGCCAGCAGCGTCACACAGGACCATGAGCAGTTCTTC. J is TRBJ2-1 and V is TRBV7-2, with a possible D match to TRBD1 (5 bases). Germline CDR1 and CDR2: SGHTA and FQGNSA. The CDR3 spans 13 residues. V was pared by 5 bases and J by 8 bases, with 13 bases between.

The genes are TRBV7-9 and TRBJ1-2, with a weak D call TRBD1 (5 bases). This CDR3 has 14 amino acids. In germline, CDR1 is SEHNR, CDR2 FQNEAQ (reference sequence). The V end lost 5 bases, the J end lost 7 bases, and 17 bases lay between the germline ends. CDR3 sequence: CASSPEGLPRGYTF. CDR3 nucleotide sequence: TGTGCCAGCAGCCCCGAGGGACTGCCCCGTGGCTACACCTTC.

The V gene is TRBV5-5, the J gene TRBJ1-5; D is undetermined. Trimming removed 4 bases at V and 9 bases at J, with 8 bases between. Per the germline V gene, CDR1 is SGHKS and CDR2 is YYEKEE (reference sequence). The CDR3 spans 11 residues. This chain's CDR3 is CASSPGGPQHF. The DNA of the CDR3 is TGTGCCAGCAGCCCCGGAGGGCCCCAGCATTTT.

This clone was seen a handful of times. The gene calls are TRBV5-1 and TRBJ2-3; TRBD2 matches 8 bases. The CDR3 length is 16 residues. CDR1 is SGHRS and CDR2 is YFSETQ in the germline V gene. V trimming: 0 bases; J trimming: 0 bases; junction bases outside the gene matches: 3. The CDR3 sequence is CASSLGSSGSTDTQYF. The CDR3 DNA is TGCGCCAGCAGCTTGGGATCTAGCGGGAGCACAGATACGCAGTATTTT.

This clone was observed a handful of times. This rearrangement joins TRBV2 to TRBJ2-3, with TRBD1 identical over 9 bases. Germline assignment: CDR1 SNHLY and CDR2 FYNNEI. The CDR3 contains 17 residues. The ends lost 1 base at V and 2 bases at J; junction bases unmatched: 7. The CDR3 region is CASSEVDRGTTTDTQYF. Here the CDR3 DNA reads TGTGCCAGCAGTGAAGTGGACAGGGGAACCACCACAGATACGCAGTATTTT.